This T cell receptor (beta chain) was obtained from a study of CD8 T cells in ankylosing spondylitis. CDR1 is ENHRY and CDR2 is SYGVKD in the germline V gene. V shed 4 bases, J shed 7 bases, and the junction held 9 bases outside the gene matches. The CDR3 has 14 residues. TCRdb reprocessed the 5' RACE reads with MiXCR, giving one entry per CDR3 protein. The sample holds about 110,000 distinct CDR3 sequences, approximately 25% seen once. Specimen: synovial fluid, either unsorted or a sorted T cell fraction (not recorded which). J is TRBJ1-1 and V is TRBV10-3; 7 nucleotides align to TRBD1. This clonotype was sampled from a male donor with ankylosing spondylitis. As DNA, the CDR3 is TGTGCCATCAGTGGACAGGGAGTTTATGGTGAAGCTTTCTTT. Residues: CAISGQGVYGEAFF.